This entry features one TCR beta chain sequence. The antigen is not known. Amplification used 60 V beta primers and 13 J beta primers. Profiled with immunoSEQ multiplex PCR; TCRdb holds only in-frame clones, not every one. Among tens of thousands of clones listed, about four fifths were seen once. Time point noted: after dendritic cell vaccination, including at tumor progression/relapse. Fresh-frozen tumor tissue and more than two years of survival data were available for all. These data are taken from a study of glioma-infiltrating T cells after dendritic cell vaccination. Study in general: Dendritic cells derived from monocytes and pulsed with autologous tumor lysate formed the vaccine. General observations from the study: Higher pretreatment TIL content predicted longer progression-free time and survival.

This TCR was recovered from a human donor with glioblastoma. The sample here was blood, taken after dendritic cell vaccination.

For the CDR3, the DNA is TGTGCCAGCAGTGAAGCTCCCGGACAGGACGCCGGGGAGCTGTTTTTT. Its protein product is CASSEAPGQDAGELFF. The chain recombines TRBV6-1 with TRBJ2-2; 7 bases map to TRBD1. V gave up 0 bases and J gave up 6 bases; unmatched junction bases: 7. The CDR3 is 16 amino acids. CDR1 and CDR2 (germline): MNHNS, SASEGT.